This TCR beta chain emerged from a study of T cells after posttransplantation cyclophosphamide (dated by TCRdb to the mid-2010s). For the wider study: The study tracked T cell repertoire reconstitution by TRB sequencing after myeloablative bone marrow transplantation using posttransplantation cyclophosphamide as GVHD prophylaxis. Samples from around 40 PTCy-treated patients and fewer than 20 related bone marrow donors of those patients were subjected to antigen receptor sequencing. Blood from all 30 or so PTCy patients who had 1-year posttransplant specimens underwent TRB sequencing. In 3 patients, TRB sequencing was also performed on up to 3 more blood samples taken 2 to 5.2 years after transplant, and in 4 patients, pretransplant blood was also TRB-sequenced. TRA and TRB clonality were tightly correlated in several samples, so subsequent TCR analyses focused on TRB only. Public TRB sequences were searched against a database of over 3,600 sequences associated with responses to pathogens, tumor antigens, self-antigens and alloantigens.

Notes on this clone: There is no known antigen for this receptor. No base quality values were provided; no much bigger clone lies one nucleotide off.

General findings and caveats noted by the study authors: At 1-2 months, donor-recipient similarity was low but rose over the first year, and the later blood repertoires were often dominated by donor CD8+ memory clones. Across the roughly 40 patients, TRB clonality was highly associated with recipient CMV seropositivity and CMV reactivation, and diversity with PTCy was similar to that in the CNI/methotrexate controls. The TRB repertoires of T cells infiltrating skin or GI tract showed only limited overlap with the TRB repertoires of T cells in blood.

From a lookup of the germline V gene, CDR1 and CDR2 are SNHLY and FYNNEI. The CDR3 sequence holds 14 residues, the cysteine and valine included. Just the 42-base CDR3 DNA is kept, in frame starting at base 1. V was cut back by 6 bases and J by 6 bases, leaving a gap of 18 bases between them. TRB sequencing was run on genomic DNA with either the immunoSEQ assay at survey resolution or the hsTCRB kit. From the authors' description of their analysis: The immunoSEQ software was used for initial read processing, and the LymphoSeq R package was used for repertoire analyses. For each TRB dataset, clonality was calculated as 1 minus normalized Shannon entropy, and the Gini coefficient was computed as well. To infer phenotypes in unsorted samples, TRB sequences from sorted subsets of the recipient or donor were mapped onto the unsorted samples of the same recipient. What TCRdb holds here is the immuneACCESS table cut down to in-frame rearrangements. Part of the clones is not present; checked against another copy, under half of the missing clones reflect an unresolved V gene, and the others are unexplained. The V and J calls and clone size were taken over from that table, and D and trimming were inferred from the DNA. The sample table shows roughly 42,000 clones, and 80% to 95% are seen once. The ten largest clonotypes hold roughly 2.5% of the sample.

The sample's treatment or condition label, decoded: high-dose cyclophosphamide on days +3 and +4 as single-agent GVHD prophylaxis. Busulfan and fludarabine conditioning, a related or unrelated marrow graft, and cyclophosphamide on days +3 and +4 were given to PTCy patients. The PTCy-treated patients were enrolled in a prospective multi-institutional clinical trial. Peripheral blood and bone marrow mononuclear cells were isolated by Ficoll-Hypaque density centrifugation and cryopreserved. The sequence came from a male patient aged 55-69 years who received an allogeneic stem cell transplant from a related donor and was CMV-positive. Following a transplant, some T cells may be graft donor cells, not patient cells. Sequenced here: PBMCs, sampled about 62 days after allogeneic stem cell transplant with posttransplant cyclophosphamide. The sequence is built from TRBV2 and TRBJ2-7, with TRBD1 perhaps the D gene, on 6 matching bases. The CDR3 corresponds to CASRKGSGAGEQYV. The DNA reads as follows: TGTGCCAGCAGAAAAGGGTCAGGGGCAGGCGAGCAGTACGTC.